This T cell receptor beta chain came from a study of CD8+CD57+ T cells in acquired aplastic anemia. Study information: The average for DNA from sorted CD4+ and CD8+ cells was 3 to 3.5 ug.

V was clipped by 7 bases and J by 0 bases, with 17 bases between them. The CDR3 has 16 amino acids. CDR1 is SEHNR, CDR2 FQNEAQ, per germline (reference sequence). Using genomic DNA as the template, TCR beta VDJ and CDR3 profiling was carried out. TCRdb passed the reads through MiXCR, listing each CDR3 protein once. The sample holds 200,000 to 250,000 distinct CDR3 sequences, 61% seen once. Study outcomes and limitations: Simpson's diversity of CD8+ cells was not significantly different in patients compared with controls. Researchers report that some 31 CD8+ CDR3 sequences appeared in both patients and controls.

To note about this clonotype: Its antigen is still unknown.

Sequencing was done on a sample of sorted CD4+, CD8+, or CD8+CD57+ T cells (not recorded which) from PBMCs. This sequence joins TRBV7-9 and TRBJ2-3; TRBD2 might be the D (6 bases). The source of this sequence is a human donor in good health. CDR3 sequence reads: CASIPLAVTSTDTQYF. The DNA for the CDR3 is TGTGCCAGCATCCCCTTAGCGGTTACTAGCACAGATACGCAGTATTTT.